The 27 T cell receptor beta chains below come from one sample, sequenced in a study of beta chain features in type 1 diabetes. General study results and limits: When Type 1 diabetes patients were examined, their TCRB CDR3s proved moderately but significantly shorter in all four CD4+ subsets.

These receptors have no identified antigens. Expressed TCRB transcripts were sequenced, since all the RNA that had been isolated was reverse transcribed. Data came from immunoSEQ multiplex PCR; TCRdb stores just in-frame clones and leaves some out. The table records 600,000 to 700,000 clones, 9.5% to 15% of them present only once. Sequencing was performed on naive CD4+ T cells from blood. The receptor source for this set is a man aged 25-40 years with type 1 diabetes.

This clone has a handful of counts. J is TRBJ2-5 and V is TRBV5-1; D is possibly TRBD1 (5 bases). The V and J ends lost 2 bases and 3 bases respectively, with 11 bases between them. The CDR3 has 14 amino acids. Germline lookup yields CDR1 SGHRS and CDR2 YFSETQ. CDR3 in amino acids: CASSLEQDKETQYF. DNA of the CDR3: TGCGCCAGCAGCTTAGAACAGGACAAAGAGACCCAGTACTTC.

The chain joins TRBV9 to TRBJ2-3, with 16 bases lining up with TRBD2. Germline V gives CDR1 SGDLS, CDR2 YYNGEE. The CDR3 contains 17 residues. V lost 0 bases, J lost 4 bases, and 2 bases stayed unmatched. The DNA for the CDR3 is TGTGCCAGCAGCGTAGAGGGACTAGCGGGGGGGGCAGATACGCAGTATTTT. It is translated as CASSVEGLAGGADTQYF.

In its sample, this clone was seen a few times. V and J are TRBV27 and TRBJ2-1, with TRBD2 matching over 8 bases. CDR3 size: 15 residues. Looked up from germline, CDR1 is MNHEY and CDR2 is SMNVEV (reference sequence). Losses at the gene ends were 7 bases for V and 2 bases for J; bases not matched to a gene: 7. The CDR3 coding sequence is TGTGCCAGCACCCTCGGGGGGGGGCCCTACAATGAGCAGTTCTTC. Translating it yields CASTLGGGPYNEQFF.

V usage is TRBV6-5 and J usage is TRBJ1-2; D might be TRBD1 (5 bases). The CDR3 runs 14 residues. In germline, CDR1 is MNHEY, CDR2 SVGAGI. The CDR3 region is CTHEPGRDVYGYTF. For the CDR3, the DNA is TGTACACACGAACCGGGACGGGATGTCTATGGCTACACCTTC.

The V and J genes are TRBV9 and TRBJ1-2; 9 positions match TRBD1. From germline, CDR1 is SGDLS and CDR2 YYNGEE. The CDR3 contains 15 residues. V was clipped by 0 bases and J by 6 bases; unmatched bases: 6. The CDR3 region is CASSVETGGRNGYTF. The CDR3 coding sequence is TGTGCCAGCAGCGTAGAAACAGGGGGCAGAAATGGCTACACCTTC.

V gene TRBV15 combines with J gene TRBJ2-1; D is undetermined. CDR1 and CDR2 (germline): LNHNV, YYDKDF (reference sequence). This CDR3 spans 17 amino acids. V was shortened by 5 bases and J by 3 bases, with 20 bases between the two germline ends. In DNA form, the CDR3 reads TGTGCCACCAGCCTTCCCCAGAGACTTGGCCGCTACAATGAGCAGTTCTTC. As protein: CATSLPQRLGRYNEQFF. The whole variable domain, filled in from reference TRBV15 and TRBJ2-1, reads DAMVIQNPRYQVTQFGKPVTLSCSQTLNHNVMYWYQQKSSQAPKLLFHYYDKDFNNEADTPDNFQSRRPNTSFCFLDIRSPGLGDTAMYLCATSLPQRLGRYNEQFFGPGTRLTVL.

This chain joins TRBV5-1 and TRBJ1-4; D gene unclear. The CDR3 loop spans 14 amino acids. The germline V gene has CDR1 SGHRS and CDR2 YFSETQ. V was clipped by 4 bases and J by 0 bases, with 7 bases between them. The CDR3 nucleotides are TGCGCCAGCAGCGGCGGGACAACTAATGAAAAACTGTTTTTT. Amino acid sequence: CASSGGTTNEKLFF. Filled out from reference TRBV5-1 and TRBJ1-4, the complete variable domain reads KAGVTQTPRYLIKTRGQQVTLSCSPISGHRSVSWYQQTPGQGLQFLFEYFSETQRNKGNFPGRFSGRQFSNSRSEMNVSTLELGDSALYLCASSGGTTNEKLFFGSGTQLSVL.

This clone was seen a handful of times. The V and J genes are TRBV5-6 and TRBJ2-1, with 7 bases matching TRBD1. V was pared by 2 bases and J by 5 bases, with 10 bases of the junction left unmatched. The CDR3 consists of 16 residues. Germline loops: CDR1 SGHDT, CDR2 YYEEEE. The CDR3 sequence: CASSFGPSTGDNEQFF. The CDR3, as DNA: TGTGCCAGCAGCTTTGGCCCGAGCACAGGGGACAATGAGCAGTTCTTC.

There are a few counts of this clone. In DNA form, the CDR3 reads TGCAGCGTTGATACGGGACAGGGAGACACTGAAGCTTTCTTT. It codes for CSVDTGQGDTEAFF. This sequence joins TRBV29-1 and TRBJ1-1; 9 nucleotides agree with TRBD1. The V segment lost 3 bases and the J segment 3 bases; nucleotides outside the gene matches: 5. The CDR3 has 14 amino acids. Germline V gives CDR1 SQVTM, CDR2 ANQGSEA. The full variable domain, in which reference TRBV29-1 and TRBJ1-1 provide the parts outside the CDR3, is SAVISQKPSRDICQRGTSLTIQCQVDSQVTMMFWYRQQPGQSLTLIATANQGSEATYESGFVIDKFPISRPNLTFSTLTVSNMSPEDSSIYLCSVDTGQGDTEAFFGQGTRLTVV.

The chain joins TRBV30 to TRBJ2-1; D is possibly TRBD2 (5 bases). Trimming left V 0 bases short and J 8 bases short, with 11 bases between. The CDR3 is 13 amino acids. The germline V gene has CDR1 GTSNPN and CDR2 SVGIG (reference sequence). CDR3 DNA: TGTGCCTGGAGTGTTTTAGCGAACGATGAGCAGTTCTTC. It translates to CAWSVLANDEQFF. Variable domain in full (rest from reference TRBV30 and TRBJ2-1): SQTIHQWPATLVQPVGSPLSLECTVEGTSNPNLYWYRQAAGRGLQLLFYSVGIGQISSEVPQNLSASRPQDRQFILSSKKLLLSDSGFYLCAWSVLANDEQFFGPGTRLTVL.

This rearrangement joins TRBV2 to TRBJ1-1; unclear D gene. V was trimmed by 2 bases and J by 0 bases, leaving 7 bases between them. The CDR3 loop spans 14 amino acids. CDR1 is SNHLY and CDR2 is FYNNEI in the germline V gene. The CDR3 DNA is TGTGCCAGCAGTGAAAGGAGCGTGAACACTGAAGCTTTCTTT. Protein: CASSERSVNTEAFF.

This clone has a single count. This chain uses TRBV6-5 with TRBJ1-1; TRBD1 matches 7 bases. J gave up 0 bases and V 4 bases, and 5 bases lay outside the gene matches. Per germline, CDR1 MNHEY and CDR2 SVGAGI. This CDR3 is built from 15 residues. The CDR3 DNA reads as TGTGCCAGCAGTTGGGACAGTTCCATGAACACTGAAGCTTTCTTT. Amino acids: CASSWDSSMNTEAFF.

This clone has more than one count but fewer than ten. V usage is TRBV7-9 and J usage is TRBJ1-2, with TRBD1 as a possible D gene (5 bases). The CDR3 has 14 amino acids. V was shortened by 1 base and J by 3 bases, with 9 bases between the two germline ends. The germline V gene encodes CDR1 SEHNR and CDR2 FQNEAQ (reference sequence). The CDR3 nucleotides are TGTGCCAGCAGCTTAGTAAGGGGCGACTATGGCTACACCTTC. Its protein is CASSLVRGDYGYTF.

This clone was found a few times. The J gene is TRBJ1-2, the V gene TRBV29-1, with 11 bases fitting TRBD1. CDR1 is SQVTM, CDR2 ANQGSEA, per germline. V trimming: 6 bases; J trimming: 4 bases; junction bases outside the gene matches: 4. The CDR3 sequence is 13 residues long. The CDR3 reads CSVGDRGFYGYTF. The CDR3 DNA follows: TGCAGCGTCGGGGACAGGGGGTTCTATGGCTACACCTTC.

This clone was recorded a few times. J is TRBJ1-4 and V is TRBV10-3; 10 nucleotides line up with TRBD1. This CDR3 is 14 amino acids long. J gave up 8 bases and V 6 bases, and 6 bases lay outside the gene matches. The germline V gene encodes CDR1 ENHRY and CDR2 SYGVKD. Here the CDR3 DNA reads TGTGCCATCAGGGCCGGGACAGGGGACGAAAAACTGTTTTTT. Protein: CAIRAGTGDEKLFF.

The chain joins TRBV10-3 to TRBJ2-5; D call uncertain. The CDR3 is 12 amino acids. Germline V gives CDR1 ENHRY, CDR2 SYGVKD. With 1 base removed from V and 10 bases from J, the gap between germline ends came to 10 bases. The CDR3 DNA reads TGTGCCATCAGTGAGTTTAGAGGTGTCCAGTACTTC. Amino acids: CAISEFRGVQYF.

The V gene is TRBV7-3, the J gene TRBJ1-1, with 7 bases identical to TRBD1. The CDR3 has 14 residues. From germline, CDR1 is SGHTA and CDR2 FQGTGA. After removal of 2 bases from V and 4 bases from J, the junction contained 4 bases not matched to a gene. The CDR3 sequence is CASSLSGTVTEAFF. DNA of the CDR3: TGTGCCAGCAGCTTATCCGGGACAGTCACTGAAGCTTTCTTT.

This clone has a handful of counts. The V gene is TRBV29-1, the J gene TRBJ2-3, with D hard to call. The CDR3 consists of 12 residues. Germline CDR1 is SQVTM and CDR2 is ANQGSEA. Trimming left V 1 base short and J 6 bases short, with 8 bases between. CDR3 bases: TGCAGCGTTGAAGTTAGGCGCGATACGCAGTATTTT. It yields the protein CSVEVRRDTQYF.

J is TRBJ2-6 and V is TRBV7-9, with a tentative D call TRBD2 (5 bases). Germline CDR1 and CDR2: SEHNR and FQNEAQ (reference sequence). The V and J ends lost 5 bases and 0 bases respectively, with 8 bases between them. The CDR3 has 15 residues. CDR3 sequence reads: CASSGGGSGANVLTF. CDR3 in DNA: TGTGCCAGCAGCGGTGGAGGCTCTGGGGCCAACGTCCTGACTTTC.

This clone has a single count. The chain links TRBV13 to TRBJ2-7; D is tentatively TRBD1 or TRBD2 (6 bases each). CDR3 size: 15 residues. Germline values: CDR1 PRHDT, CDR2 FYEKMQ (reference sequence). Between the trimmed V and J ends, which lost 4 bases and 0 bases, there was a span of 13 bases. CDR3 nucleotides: TGTGCCAGCAGCTCGAAGGGGGGCTCCTCCTACGAGCAGTACTTC. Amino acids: CASSSKGGSSYEQYF. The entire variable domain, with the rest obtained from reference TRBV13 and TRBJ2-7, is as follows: AAGVIQSPRHLIKEKRETATLKCYPIPRHDTVYWYQQGPGQDPQFLISFYEKMQSDKGSIPDRFSAQQFSDYHSELNMSSLELGDSALYFCASSSKGGSSYEQYFGPGTRLTVT.

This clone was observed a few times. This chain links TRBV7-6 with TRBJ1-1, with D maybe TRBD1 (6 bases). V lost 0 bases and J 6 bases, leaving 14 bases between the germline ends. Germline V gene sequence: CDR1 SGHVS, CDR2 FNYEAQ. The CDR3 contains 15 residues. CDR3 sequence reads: CASSLAAAQGAEAFF. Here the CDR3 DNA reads TGTGCCAGCAGCTTAGCGGCGGCACAGGGTGCTGAAGCTTTCTTT.

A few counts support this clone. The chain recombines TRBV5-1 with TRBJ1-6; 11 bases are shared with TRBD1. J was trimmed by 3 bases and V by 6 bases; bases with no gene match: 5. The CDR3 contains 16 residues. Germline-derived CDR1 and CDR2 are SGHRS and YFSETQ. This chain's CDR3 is CASTPGQGVYNSPLHF. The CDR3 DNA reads TGCGCCAGCACCCCGGGACAGGGGGTCTATAATTCACCCCTCCACTTT. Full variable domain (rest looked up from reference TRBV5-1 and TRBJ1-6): KAGVTQTPRYLIKTRGQQVTLSCSPISGHRSVSWYQQTPGQGLQFLFEYFSETQRNKGNFPGRFSGRQFSNSRSEMNVSTLELGDSALYLCASTPGQGVYNSPLHFGNGTRLTVT.

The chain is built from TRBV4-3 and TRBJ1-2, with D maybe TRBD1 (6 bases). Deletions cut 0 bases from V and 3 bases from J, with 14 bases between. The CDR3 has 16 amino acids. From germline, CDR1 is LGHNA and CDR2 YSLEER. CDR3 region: CASSQDIQGNYYGYTF. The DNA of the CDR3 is TGCGCCAGCAGCCAAGATATCCAGGGGAATTACTATGGCTACACCTTC.

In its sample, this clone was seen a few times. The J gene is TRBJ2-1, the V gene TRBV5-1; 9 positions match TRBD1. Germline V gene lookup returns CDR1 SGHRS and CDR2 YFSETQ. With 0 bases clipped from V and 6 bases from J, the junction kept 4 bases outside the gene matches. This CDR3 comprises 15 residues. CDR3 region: CASSLEGQGINEQFF. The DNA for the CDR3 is TGCGCCAGCAGCTTGGAAGGACAGGGGATCAATGAGCAGTTCTTC.

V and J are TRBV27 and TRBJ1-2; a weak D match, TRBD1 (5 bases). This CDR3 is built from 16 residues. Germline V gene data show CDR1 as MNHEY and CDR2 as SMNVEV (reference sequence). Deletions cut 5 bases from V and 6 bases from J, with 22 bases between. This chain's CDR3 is CASSPQAGAYWDGYTF. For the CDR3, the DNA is TGTGCCAGCAGTCCCCAGGCCGGGGCTTATTGGGATGGCTACACCTTC.

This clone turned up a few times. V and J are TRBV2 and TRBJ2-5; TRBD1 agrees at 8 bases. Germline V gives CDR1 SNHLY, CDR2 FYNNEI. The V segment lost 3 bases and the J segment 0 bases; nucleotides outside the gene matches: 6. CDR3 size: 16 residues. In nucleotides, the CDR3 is TGTGCCAGCAGTGACGACAGGGGCCGGTACCAAGAGACCCAGTACTTC. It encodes CASSDDRGRYQETQYF.

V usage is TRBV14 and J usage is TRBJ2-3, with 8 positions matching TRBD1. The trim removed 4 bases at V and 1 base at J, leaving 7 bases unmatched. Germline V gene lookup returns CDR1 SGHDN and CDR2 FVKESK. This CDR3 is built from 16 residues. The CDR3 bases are TGTGCCAGCAGCCTCATCCCGGGACAGGGCACAGATACGCAGTATTTT. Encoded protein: CASSLIPGQGTDTQYF.